The clone carrying this T cell receptor beta chain was seen many times. Antigen specificity is unknown. The record originates from a study of T cells in Graves' hyperthyroidism and ophthalmopathy. Study information: Peripheral blood was acquired at first diagnosis, ahead of any therapy whatsoever.

Researchers took RNA transcripts and amplified the TCR beta CDR3 regions from them. First-round RT-PCR targeting the TCR CDR3 was performed with the HTBI primer set. TCRdb processed the multiplex PCR reads anew with MiXCR; each CDR3 protein has one entry. The table records around 280,000 distinct CDR3 sequences, approximately 15% of them present only once. Exclusion of a patient resulted from uncontrolled infection, other autoimmune disease, pregnancy or lactation. The study's findings and limits: Model predictions of ophthalmopathy came a median approximately seven months before onset. The authors' 13 V-J model separated ophthalmopathy from stable hyperthyroidism.

This sequence was found in a middle-aged woman with Graves' hyperthyroidism. Sequenced material: blood.

The CDR3 coding sequence is TGTGCCAGCAAACTGGGACAGGGCGGAAACACCATATATTTT. Translation gives CASKLGQGGNTIYF. J is TRBJ1-3 and V is TRBV27; 9 bases align to TRBD1. The CDR3 is 14 residues long. Germline CDR1 reads MNHEY; CDR2 reads SMNVEV (reference sequence). V lost 7 bases, J lost 4 bases, and 5 bases stayed unmatched.